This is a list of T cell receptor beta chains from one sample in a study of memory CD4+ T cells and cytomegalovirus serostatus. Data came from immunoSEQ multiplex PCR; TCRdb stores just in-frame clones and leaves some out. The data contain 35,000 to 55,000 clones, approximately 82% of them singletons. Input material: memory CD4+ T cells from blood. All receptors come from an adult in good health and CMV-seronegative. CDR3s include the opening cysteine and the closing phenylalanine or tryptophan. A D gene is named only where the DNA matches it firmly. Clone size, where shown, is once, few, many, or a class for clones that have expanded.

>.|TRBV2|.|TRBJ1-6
CASSERGTPYSPLHF
TGTGCCAGCAGTGAAAGGGGTACACCTTATTCACCCCTCCACTTT
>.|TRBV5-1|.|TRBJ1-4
CASSSRESTNEKLFF
TGCGCCAGCAGCTCCCGGGAATCAACTAATGAAAAACTGTTTTTT
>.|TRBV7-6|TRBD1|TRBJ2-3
CASSSRRDRGGYTQYF
TGTGCCAGCAGCTCCCGGCGGGACAGGGGCGGGTATACGCAGTATTTT
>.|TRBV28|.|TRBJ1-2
CASAWGDYGYTF
TGTGCCAGCGCCTGGGGCGACTATGGCTACACCTTC
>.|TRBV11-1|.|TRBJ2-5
CASSHRAMGFGAGETQYF
TGTGCCAGCAGCCATAGAGCGATGGGTTTCGGGGCAGGGGAGACCCAGTACTTC
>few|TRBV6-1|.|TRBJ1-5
CASAERWEQHF
TGTGCCAGCGCGGAACGATGGGAGCAGCATTTT
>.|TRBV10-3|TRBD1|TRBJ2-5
CAISPGTEETQYF
TGTGCCATCAGTCCCGGGACAGAAGAGACCCAGTACTTC
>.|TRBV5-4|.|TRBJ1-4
CASSLDRTNEKLFF
TGTGCCAGCAGCTTGGACAGGACTAATGAAAAACTGTTTTTT
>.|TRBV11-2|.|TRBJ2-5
CASSSTGNHQETQYF
TGTGCCAGCAGCTCGACGGGGAACCACCAAGAGACCCAGTACTTC
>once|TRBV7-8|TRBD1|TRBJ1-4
CASSKQGAATNEKLFF
TGTGCCAGCAGCAAACAGGGGGCCGCAACTAATGAAAAACTGTTTTTT
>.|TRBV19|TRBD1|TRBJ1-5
CASSIGDRNQPQHF
TGTGCCAGTAGTATAGGGGACAGAAATCAGCCCCAGCATTTT
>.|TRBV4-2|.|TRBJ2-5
CASSQDWGDTQYF
TGTGCCAGCAGCCAAGATTGGGGGGACACCCAGTACTTC
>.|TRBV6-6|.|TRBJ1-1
CASKDEGTEAFF
TGTGCCAGCAAAGATGAGGGCACTGAAGCTTTCTTT
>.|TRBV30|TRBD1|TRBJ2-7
CAWSSKGQGAREQYF
TGTGCCTGGAGTTCCAAGGGACAGGGGGCGCGAGAGCAGTACTTC
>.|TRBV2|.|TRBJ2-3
CASSTEGPGRGTQYF
TGTGCCAGCAGCACCGAAGGCCCAGGTCGCGGTACGCAGTATTTT
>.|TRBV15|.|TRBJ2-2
CATSRDPRQGTGELFF
TGTGCCACCAGCAGAGATCCCCGGCAGGGAACCGGGGAGCTGTTTTTT
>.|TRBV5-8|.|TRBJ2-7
CASSLSGYEQYF
TGTGCCAGCAGCTTGTCCGGTTACGAGCAGTACTTC
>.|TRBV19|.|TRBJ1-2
CASIPWGSQGYGYTF
TGTGCCAGTATCCCCTGGGGGAGTCAGGGATATGGCTACACCTTC
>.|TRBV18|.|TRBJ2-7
CASSPSNGRSYEQYF
TGTGCCAGCTCACCCTCTAATGGACGCAGCTACGAGCAGTACTTC
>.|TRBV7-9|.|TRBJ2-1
CASTPAGSRNEQFF
TGTGCCAGCACCCCCGCGGGGAGTAGGAATGAGCAGTTCTTC
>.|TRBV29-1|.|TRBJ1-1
CSVVQGRTEAFF
TGCAGCGTTGTCCAGGGTAGGACTGAAGCTTTCTTT
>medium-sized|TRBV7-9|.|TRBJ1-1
CASSLDGAGTEAFF
TGTGCCAGCAGCTTAGACGGGGCGGGCACTGAAGCTTTCTTT
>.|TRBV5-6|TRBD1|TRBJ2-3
CASSLVFGQGSIDTQYF
TGTGCCAGCAGCTTGGTTTTTGGACAGGGGTCAATAGATACGCAGTATTTT
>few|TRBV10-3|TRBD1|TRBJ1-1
CAISGTGETEAFF
TGTGCCATCAGTGGTACAGGGGAAACTGAAGCTTTCTTT
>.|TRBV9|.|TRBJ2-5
CASSVSGGRGQETQYF
TGTGCCAGCAGCGTATCTGGGGGCCGGGGACAAGAGACCCAGTACTTC
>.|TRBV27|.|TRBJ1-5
CASSLSLSNQPQHF
TGTGCCAGCAGTTTGTCACTTAGCAATCAGCCCCAGCATTTT
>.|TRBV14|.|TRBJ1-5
CASSQGLNQPQHF
TGTGCCAGCAGCCAAGGTCTCAATCAGCCCCAGCATTTT
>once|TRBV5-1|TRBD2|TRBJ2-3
CASSLGLAGGQVPDTQYF
TGCGCCAGCAGCTTGGGTCTAGCGGGGGGGCAAGTACCAGATACGCAGTATTTT
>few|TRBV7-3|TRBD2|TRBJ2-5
CASSPGTSRSETQYF
TGTGCCAGCAGCCCCGGGACTAGCAGGTCGGAGACCCAGTACTTC
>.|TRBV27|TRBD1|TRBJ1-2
CASSPSDRINYGYTF
TGTGCCAGCAGTCCCTCGGACAGGATAAACTATGGCTACACCTTC
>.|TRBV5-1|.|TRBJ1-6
CASSLRSSYNSPLHF
TGCGCCAGCAGCCTTAGGAGCTCCTATAATTCACCCCTCCACTTT
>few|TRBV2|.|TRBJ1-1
CASTPAGGNTEAFF
TGTGCCAGCACTCCCGCTGGGGGGAACACTGAAGCTTTCTTT
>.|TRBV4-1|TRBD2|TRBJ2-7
CASSRGTSGGEQYF
TGCGCCAGCAGCCGGGGGACTAGCGGGGGAGAGCAGTACTTC
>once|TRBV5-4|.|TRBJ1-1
CASTPRGGRRTEAFF
TGTGCCAGCACCCCTCGCGGGGGGCGGAGAACTGAAGCTTTCTTT
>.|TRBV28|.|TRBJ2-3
CASSFRLVTDTQYF
TGTGCCAGCAGTTTCCGACTAGTAACAGATACGCAGTATTTT